This T cell receptor beta chain was recovered during a study of post-analysis software for immune sequencing data. Germline CDR1 and CDR2: LGHDT and YNNKEL (reference sequence). CDR3 size: 15 residues. The germline V and J ends were trimmed by 1 base and 7 bases, with 15 bases remaining between them. Notes on the study in general: The authors found that F measure strongly co-clustered same-batch samples. The study found TRBV5-6, TRBV5-1 and TRBV20-1 among five or six TRBV segments more frequent in patients than controls.

Of note for this clonotype: Its cognate antigen is unknown.

cDNA libraries of TCR beta carried unique molecular identifiers. The T cell input of about 0.95 to 11 million gave 400,000 to 500,000 cDNA molecules. TCRdb re-analysed the PCR reads in MiXCR, keeping a single row per CDR3 protein. The sample has fewer than 850,000 distinct CDR3 sequences, more than 45% seen once. Sample: blood. This chain links TRBV3-1 with TRBJ2-3, with D possibly being TRBD2 (5 bases). The clonotype comes from a girl aged 10-17 years with multiple sclerosis. CDR3 DNA sequence: TGTGCCAGCAGCCAAGCCGAGGCTAGCCTACATACGCAGTATTTT. This gives the protein CASSQAEASLHTQYF.